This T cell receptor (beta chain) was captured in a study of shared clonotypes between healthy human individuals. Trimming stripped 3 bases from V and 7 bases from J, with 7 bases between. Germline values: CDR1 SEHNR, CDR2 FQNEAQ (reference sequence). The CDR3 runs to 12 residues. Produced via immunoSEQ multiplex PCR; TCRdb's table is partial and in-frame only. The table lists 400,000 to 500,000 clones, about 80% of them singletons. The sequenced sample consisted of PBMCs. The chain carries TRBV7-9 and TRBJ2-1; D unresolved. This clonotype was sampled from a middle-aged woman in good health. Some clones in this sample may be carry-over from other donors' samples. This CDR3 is CASSFSKNEQFF. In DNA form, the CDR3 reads TGTGCCAGCAGCTTTTCTAAGAATGAGCAGTTCTTC.